This TCR beta chain was captured by sequencing in a study of blood T cell repertoires in COVID-19 (dated by TCRdb to the early 2020s). About the full investigation: Samples from collaborators originated in the United States, Italy and Spain and spanned both the acute and convalescent phases of COVID-19. The repertoires were released in a freely available public database meant as a resource for research on the immune response to SARS-CoV-2. The material from the prospective study consisted of cDNA or gDNA derived from T cells, B-cell-depleted T cells, or PBMCs. Nearly every sample came with metadata listing a de-identified subject ID, COVID-19 status, age in years and sex. Where available, HLA class I and class II types were taken from metadata supplied by the sample provider and were not determined by assay-based typing. Subjects who had been exposed to COVID-19, were actively infected with it, or had recovered from it provided the deeply sampled blood TCRbeta repertoires that made up the dataset. The samples were drawn from two sources: the first 160 participants of the ongoing ImmuneRACE study, and about 1,300 subjects contributed by 6 global collaborators. General findings and caveats noted by the study authors: The quantity of clinical and demographic metadata differed by source and by participant and was supplied without curation.

The immunoSEQ Assay, a bias-controlled multiplex PCR, was used to amplify TCRbeta CDR3 regions from genomic DNA. The authors' pipeline ran thus. Nucleated cell counts per sample were estimated from amplification of reference gene primers within the assay. Sequence reads were collapsed and filtered to measure the absolute abundance of every unique TCRbeta CDR3 rearrangement. For each sample, productive Simpson clonality was calculated by taking the square root of Simpson's diversity index across productive rearrangements. Here the immuneACCESS table is served through TCRdb, limited to in-frame sequences with V and J called. Missing clones are a known gap in these copies; in checked studies unresolved V genes cover under half, and the rest lacks a known reason. The V and J calls and clone size were taken over from that table, and D and trimming were inferred from the DNA. Recorded for this sample are around 210,000 clones; about 85% of them occurred a single time. In total, the top ten clones hold approximately 0.99% of the sample.

At one collaborating source in Seattle, patients were enrolled during active infection and were followed longitudinally through the course of disease. The collaborating institutions used their own protocols to collect whole blood in K2EDTA tubes. For TCRbeta analysis, collaborator samples were shipped as frozen whole blood, as isolated PBMCs, or as DNA extracted from either sample type. The CDR3 contains 15 residues, cysteine and phenylalanine counted. Only the CDR3 part of the read is kept: 45 bases, read in frame from the first base. The V and J ends are trimmed by 3 bases and 4 bases, leaving 15 bases between them. Taken from the germline V gene, the CDR1 and CDR2 loops are MGHRA and YSYEKL. Turning to this clone: Its binding antigen is unknown. Base qualities are not recorded, but no much larger clone differs from it by a single base.

The sequence links TRBV4-1 to TRBJ1-2; the D gene assignment is ambiguous. The clonotype was recovered from a man between 60 and 75 years old with COVID-19, enrolled during active disease. The sample comprised peripheral blood. The CDR3: CASSQGTRSIYGYTF. The base sequence is TGCGCCAGCAGCCAGGGCACCCGGTCGATCTATGGCTACACCTTC.